This T cell receptor beta chain was profiled in a study of cytomegalovirus exposure and HLA in healthy donors. The overall study: A preliminary data release comprised roughly 80 million unique TCRs obtained from HLA-typed donors.

PCR involved 60 Vbeta and 13 Jbeta primers. The assay was immunoSEQ multiplex PCR, and TCRdb's table has in-frame clones only and misses some. The data hold about 67,000 clones, with approximately 92% observed a single time. Germline V gene lookup returns CDR1 MGHDK and CDR2 SYGVNS. V lost 6 bases and J lost 1, with 9 bases in between. This CDR3 spans 13 amino acids. This sequence originates from a woman aged 30 to 39 in good health and CMV-seropositive. Sequencing was done on a sample of PBMCs. The chain carries TRBV25-1 and TRBJ1-1; D is possibly TRBD1 (6 bases). CDR3 coding DNA: TGTGCCAGCAGAACAGGGACGAACACTGAAGCTTTCTTT. This translates into CASRTGTNTEAFF.